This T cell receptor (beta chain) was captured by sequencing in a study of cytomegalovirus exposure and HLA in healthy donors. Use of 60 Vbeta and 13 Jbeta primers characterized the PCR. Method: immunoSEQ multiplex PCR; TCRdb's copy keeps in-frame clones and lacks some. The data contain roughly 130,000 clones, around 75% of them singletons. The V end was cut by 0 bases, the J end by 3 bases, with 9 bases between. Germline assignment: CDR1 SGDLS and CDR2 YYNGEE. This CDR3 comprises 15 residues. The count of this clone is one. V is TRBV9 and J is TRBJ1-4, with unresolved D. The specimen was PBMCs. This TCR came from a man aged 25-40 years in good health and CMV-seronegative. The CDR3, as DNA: TGTGCCAGCAGCGTAGTAGGGAGGCCTAATGAAAAACTGTTTTTT. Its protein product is CASSVVGRPNEKLFF.